One and the same sample provided the 31 T cell receptor beta chains below, sequenced in a study of hypomethylating agent response in myelodysplastic syndrome. The assay was immunoSEQ multiplex PCR, and TCRdb's table has in-frame clones only and misses some. Among about 4,000 clones listed, roughly 86% were seen once. This specimen consisted of bone marrow, obtained before or after starting hypomethylating agent treatment for myelodysplastic syndrome (not recorded which). The receptors were gathered from a human donor with myelodysplastic syndrome.

The gene calls are TRBV19 and TRBJ2-7; D is unclear. Germline values: CDR1 LNHDA, CDR2 SQIVND (reference sequence). Between the trimmed V and J ends, which lost 5 bases and 7 bases, there was a span of 9 bases. This CDR3 comprises 11 residues. The CDR3: CASSSSWEQYF. Written as DNA, the CDR3 is TGTGCCAGTAGTTCCTCGTGGGAGCAGTACTTC.

This clone was counted once. DNA of the CDR3: TGTGCCAGCAGCTTAGCTACCGCCGGGACAGGGGGCAGAAAAAGCAATCAGCCCCAGCATTTT. Protein sequence: CASSLATAGTGGRKSNQPQHF. The rearrangement links TRBV7-6 to TRBJ1-5; 12 nucleotides align to TRBD1. CDR1 is SGHVS, CDR2 FNYEAQ, per germline. The CDR3 runs to 21 residues. V lost 0 bases and J lost 1; bases outside the gene matches: 13.

The chain carries TRBV4-3 and TRBJ1-6, with 8 bases aligning to TRBD1. There are 14 residues in the CDR3. Germline V gene data show CDR1 as LGHNA and CDR2 as YSLEER. Trimming at V came to 1 base and at J to 7 bases, leaving 0 bases not matched to a gene. This chain's CDR3 is CASSQGTGNSPLHF. The CDR3 DNA follows: TGCGCCAGCAGCCAAGGGACAGGGAATTCACCCCTCCACTTT.

The V and J genes are TRBV20-1 and TRBJ2-1; a possible D gene is TRBD2 (5 bases). This CDR3 contains 11 residues. Germline V CDR1 and CDR2: DFQATT, SNEGSKA (reference sequence). V lost 6 bases to trimming and J lost 12 bases, with 15 bases between them. The CDR3 is CSAVPEVAQFF. The CDR3 region has the DNA TGCAGTGCCGTTCCGGAGGTGGCGCAGTTCTTC.

The chain is built from TRBV5-1 and TRBJ1-2; 7 nucleotides align to TRBD1. V gave up 0 bases and J gave up 4 bases; unmatched junction bases: 6. This CDR3 is 15 amino acids long. Looked up from germline, CDR1 is SGHRS and CDR2 is YFSETQ. CDR3 sequence reads: CASSLAGQAFYGYTF. The CDR3 region has the DNA TGCGCCAGCAGCTTGGCCGGACAGGCATTCTATGGCTACACCTTC.

The gene calls are TRBV5-1 and TRBJ1-1; the D is unclear. Trimming took off 0 bases at V and 0 bases at J, with 9 bases between the two ends. Germline CDR1 is SGHRS and CDR2 is YFSETQ. The CDR3 sequence is 15 residues long. CDR3 DNA sequence: TGCGCCAGCAGCTTGGGCGCCACCTTGAACACTGAAGCTTTCTTT. Translation: CASSLGATLNTEAFF.

The chain uses TRBV19 and TRBJ1-5; D not certain. Trimming removed 1 base at V and 3 bases at J, with 10 bases between. CDR3 length equals 15 residues. CDR1 and CDR2 (germline): LNHDA, SQIVND (reference sequence). CDR3 sequence: CASSIGVSHNQPQHF. CDR3 DNA sequence: TGTGCCAGTAGTATAGGCGTCAGTCACAATCAGCCCCAGCATTTT.

The chain links TRBV19 to TRBJ2-3, with D perhaps TRBD2 (6 bases). Germline values: CDR1 LNHDA, CDR2 SQIVND (reference sequence). The length of the CDR3 is 15 residues. Trimming removed 6 bases at V and 2 bases at J, with 15 bases between. CDR3 bases: TGTGCCAGTAGACTGCACGGACTATCCACAGATACGCAGTATTTT. Protein sequence: CASRLHGLSTDTQYF.

V usage is TRBV7-2 and J usage is TRBJ2-7; 10 bases are shared with TRBD2. With V trimmed by 1 base and J by 6 bases, 6 bases remained unmatched. In germline, CDR1 is SGHTA, CDR2 FQGNSA. CDR3 size: 15 residues. The CDR3 is CASSLGLAGAREQYF. CDR3 nucleotides: TGTGCCAGCAGCTTAGGCCTAGCGGGAGCGCGCGAGCAGTACTTC.

The chain employs TRBV18 and TRBJ2-4, with 7 bases fitting TRBD2. Trimming at V came to 0 bases and at J to 7 bases, leaving 3 bases not matched to a gene. The length of the CDR3 is 14 residues. Germline CDR1 and CDR2: KGHSH and LQKENI. This CDR3 is CASSPPGLLNIQYF. Written as DNA, the CDR3 is TGTGCCAGCTCACCACCGGGACTACTGAACATTCAGTACTTC.

The rearrangement links TRBV2 to TRBJ2-7, with 8 bases that match TRBD2. The CDR3 is made up of 11 amino acids. The J segment lost 5 bases and the V segment lost 7 bases, leaving 1 base of the junction unmatched. In germline, CDR1 is SNHLY, CDR2 FYNNEI. The CDR3 region has the DNA TGTGCCAGCAAGACTAGCGACGAGCAGTACTTC. It yields the protein CASKTSDEQYF.

The chain joins TRBV29-1 to TRBJ2-3; the D is unclear. CDR3 size: 12 residues. Trimming took off 1 base at V and 4 bases at J, with 6 bases between the two ends. Germline CDR1 is SQVTM and CDR2 is ANQGSEA. The CDR3 here is CSVEGNPDTQYF. Here the CDR3 DNA reads TGCAGCGTTGAAGGGAATCCAGATACGCAGTATTTT.

The V and J genes are TRBV7-2 and TRBJ2-7, with 8 bases matching TRBD1. CDR1 is SGHTA and CDR2 is FQGNSA in the germline V gene. J lost 2 bases, V lost 0 bases, and 6 bases had no gene match. This CDR3 is 16 amino acids long. CDR3 nucleotide sequence: TGTGCCAGCAGCTTAGCATCAGAGACAGGGGCCTACGAGCAGTACTTC. Amino acids: CASSLASETGAYEQYF.

This chain connects TRBV27 to TRBJ2-1; D may be TRBD1 or TRBD2 (6 bases each). Germline V gene lookup returns CDR1 MNHEY and CDR2 SMNVEV (reference sequence). Trimming left V 6 bases short and J 0 bases short, with 15 bases between. The CDR3 contains 16 residues. The CDR3 spells CASRPTGTPSYNEQFF. DNA of the CDR3: TGTGCCAGCAGGCCAACAGGGACTCCCTCCTACAATGAGCAGTTCTTC.

A single count supports this clone. V is TRBV5-1 and J is TRBJ1-2; D ambiguous. V was shortened by 0 bases and J by 5 bases, with 14 bases between the two germline ends. This CDR3 contains 15 residues. Germline CDR1 and CDR2: SGHRS and YFSETQ. The CDR3 DNA reads TGCGCCAGCAGCTTGGAAGAGGTGTCCGGTTATGGCTACACCTTC. It encodes CASSLEEVSGYGYTF.

This clone has only a few counts. The chain links TRBV23-1 to TRBJ1-1; 7 positions agree with TRBD1. TRBV23-1 is classed as an ORF, of uncertain function. The CDR3 length is 17 residues. With 0 bases clipped from V and 0 bases from J, the junction kept 7 bases outside the gene matches. DNA for the CDR3: TGCGCCAGCAGTCAATCGGAAGGGGGCTTCCTGAACACTGAAGCTTTCTTT. This codes for CASSQSEGGFLNTEAFF.

The chain couples TRBV2 to TRBJ1-2, with D uncertain. Germline assignment: CDR1 SNHLY and CDR2 FYNNEI. V lost 7 bases, J lost 6 bases, and 15 bases lay in between. The CDR3 spans 13 residues. CDR3 DNA: TGTGCCAGCATCCTAGGGAGACTTGATGGCTACACCTTC. Its protein is CASILGRLDGYTF. Full variable domain (outside the CDR3, taken from reference TRBV2 and TRBJ1-2): EPEVTQTPSHQVTQMGQEVILRCVPISNHLYFYWYRQILGQKVEFLVSFYNNEISEKSEIFDDQFSVERPDGSNFTLKIRSTKLEDSAMYFCASILGRLDGYTFGSGTRLTVV.

The chain is built from TRBV18 and TRBJ2-2; D not resolved. Germline V gene lookup returns CDR1 KGHSH and CDR2 LQKENI. The CDR3 spans 13 residues. Trimming stripped 3 bases from V and 4 bases from J, with 6 bases between. CDR3 loop: CASSPQGTGELFF. The CDR3 DNA sequence: TGTGCCAGCTCACCGCAAGGCACCGGGGAGCTGTTTTTT.

The genes are TRBV14 and TRBJ2-7; perhaps D is TRBD1 or TRBD2 (5 bases each). V was shortened by 1 base and J by 2 bases, with 15 bases between the two germline ends. The germline V gene encodes CDR1 SGHDN and CDR2 FVKESK. There are 16 residues in the CDR3. CDR3 protein: CASSQGVRGTTYEQYF. DNA for the CDR3: TGTGCCAGCAGCCAAGGGGTCCGGGGCACTACCTACGAGCAGTACTTC.

V usage is TRBV7-2 and J usage is TRBJ2-7; TRBD2 agrees at 9 bases. Germline CDR1 SGHTA, CDR2 FQGNSA. V lost 1 base and J lost 6; bases outside the gene matches: 10. The CDR3 contains 16 residues. CDR3 bases: TGTGCCAGCAGCTTAGACGCAGCGGGAGGTTCCCTCGAGCAGTACTTC. Translation gives CASSLDAAGGSLEQYF.

J is TRBJ1-1 and V is TRBV19; D is unresolved. The ends were cut back, 6 bases at V and 1 base at J, with 12 bases in the middle. The CDR3 is 14 residues long. The V gene's germline CDR1 is LNHDA and CDR2 SQIVND (reference sequence). In DNA form, the CDR3 reads TGTGCCAGTAGGAGGAGCACCTCGAACACTGAAGCTTTCTTT. It yields the protein CASRRSTSNTEAFF. Variable domain in full (rest from reference TRBV19 and TRBJ1-1): DGGITQSPKYLFRKEGQNVTLSCEQNLNHDAMYWYRQDPGQGLRLIYYSQIVNDFQKGDIAEGYSVSREKKESFPLTVTSAQKNPTAFYLCASRRSTSNTEAFFGQGTRLTVV.

The V and J genes are TRBV29-1 and TRBJ2-1, with TRBD2 identical over 7 bases. Germline V gene sequence: CDR1 SQVTM, CDR2 ANQGSEA. The CDR3 is 13 residues long. The V gene end was trimmed by 6 bases and the J gene end by 6 bases; junction bases not matched to a gene: 8. The DNA of the CDR3 is TGCAGCGTAAATCGACTAGCCGGCAATGAGCAGTTCTTC. Amino acids: CSVNRLAGNEQFF.

A note on this clone: The germline gene is not matched at one end of the junction; a read error may be the cause. The gene calls are TRBV7-7 and TRBJ2-5, with D perhaps being TRBD1 or TRBD2 (6 bases each). Germline CDR1 is SSHAT and CDR2 is FNYEAQ (reference sequence). This CDR3 is 15 amino acids long. CDR3 sequence reads: CASSLGGRQGETQYF. CDR3 coding DNA: TGTGCTAGCAGCTTAGGGGGGAGGCAGGGAGAGACCCAGTACTTC. The full variable domain, completed using reference TRBV7-7 and TRBJ2-5, is GAGVSQSPRYKVTKRGQDVTLRCDPISSHATLYWYQQALGQGPEFLTYFNYEAQPDKSGLPSDRFSAERPEGSISTLTIQRTEQRDSAMYRCASSLGGRQGETQYFGPGTRLLVL.

This clone appeared a single time. V and J are TRBV4-1 and TRBJ2-7, with 9 bases aligning to TRBD2. CDR1 MGHRA and CDR2 YSYEKL come from the germline V gene. The CDR3 has 15 amino acids. J gave up 2 bases and V 2 bases, and 4 bases lay outside the gene matches. The CDR3 bases are TGCGCCAGCAGCCAAATAGCGGGGGAAACCTACGAGCAGTACTTC. Translated: CASSQIAGETYEQYF.

This chain links TRBV29-1 with TRBJ2-4, with TRBD1 matching over 11 bases. This CDR3 contains 13 residues. J lost 8 bases, V lost 3 bases, and 3 bases had no gene match. Germline V gives CDR1 SQVTM, CDR2 ANQGSEA. The CDR3 bases are TGCAGCGTTGAGGGACAGGGGGAGCACATTCAGTACTTC. It is translated as CSVEGQGEHIQYF.

The chain couples TRBV2 to TRBJ2-6; a possible D gene is TRBD2 (6 bases). The CDR3 loop spans 15 amino acids. V lost 2 bases, J lost 2 bases, and 7 bases lay in between. In germline, CDR1 is SNHLY, CDR2 FYNNEI. This chain's CDR3 is CASSESGAGANVLTF. CDR3 in DNA: TGTGCCAGCAGTGAATCGGGAGCTGGGGCCAACGTCCTGACTTTC.

The chain joins TRBV4-2 to TRBJ2-7, with 7 bases identical to TRBD2. Germline V gene data show CDR1 as LGHNA and CDR2 as YNFKEQ. This CDR3 region has 15 residues. V was pared by 0 bases and J by 5 bases, with 7 bases of the junction left unmatched. The CDR3 reads CASSQETGGSDEQYF. DNA for the CDR3: TGTGCCAGCAGCCAAGAGACGGGAGGATCCGACGAGCAGTACTTC.

The gene calls are TRBV7-2 and TRBJ2-3; 12 bases align to TRBD2. The CDR3 sequence is 16 residues long. V lost 3 bases, J lost 0 bases, and 1 base stayed unmatched. The germline V gene encodes CDR1 SGHTA and CDR2 FQGNSA. The CDR3 spells CASSLGTSGSTDTQYF. As DNA, the CDR3 is TGTGCCAGCAGCTTGGGGACTAGCGGGAGCACAGATACGCAGTATTTT.

The genes are TRBV2 and TRBJ2-1, with 12 bases matching TRBD2. V trimming: 6 bases; J trimming: 12 bases; junction bases outside the gene matches: 9. Germline values: CDR1 SNHLY, CDR2 FYNNEI. The CDR3 runs 14 residues. CDR3 loop: CASSGLAGPLGQFF. As DNA, the CDR3 is TGTGCCAGCAGCGGACTAGCGGGACCATTAGGGCAGTTCTTC.

The V gene is TRBV4-2, the J gene TRBJ2-7; 8 nucleotides line up with TRBD1. The V segment lost 3 bases and the J segment 3 bases; nucleotides outside the gene matches: 7. The CDR3 has 15 residues. Germline-derived CDR1 and CDR2 are LGHNA and YNFKEQ. The CDR3, as DNA: TGTGCCAGCAGCCAGGACGGGACAGGAGTCTACGAGCAGTACTTC. Its translation: CASSQDGTGVYEQYF.

The chain links TRBV9 to TRBJ2-5, with a possible D match to TRBD1 (5 bases). Trimming took off 5 bases at V and 2 bases at J, with 10 bases between the two ends. The CDR3 runs 13 residues. Per germline, CDR1 SGDLS and CDR2 YYNGEE. As DNA, the CDR3 is TGTGCCAGCAGTTGGGGCGCGCAAGAGACCCAGTACTTC. It encodes CASSWGAQETQYF. Complete variable domain (other parts from reference TRBV9 and TRBJ2-5): DSGVTQTPKHLITATGQRVTLRCSPRSGDLSVYWYQQSLDQGLQFLIQYYNGEERAKGNILERFSAQQFPDLHSELNLSSLELGDSALYFCASSWGAQETQYFGPGTRLLVL.